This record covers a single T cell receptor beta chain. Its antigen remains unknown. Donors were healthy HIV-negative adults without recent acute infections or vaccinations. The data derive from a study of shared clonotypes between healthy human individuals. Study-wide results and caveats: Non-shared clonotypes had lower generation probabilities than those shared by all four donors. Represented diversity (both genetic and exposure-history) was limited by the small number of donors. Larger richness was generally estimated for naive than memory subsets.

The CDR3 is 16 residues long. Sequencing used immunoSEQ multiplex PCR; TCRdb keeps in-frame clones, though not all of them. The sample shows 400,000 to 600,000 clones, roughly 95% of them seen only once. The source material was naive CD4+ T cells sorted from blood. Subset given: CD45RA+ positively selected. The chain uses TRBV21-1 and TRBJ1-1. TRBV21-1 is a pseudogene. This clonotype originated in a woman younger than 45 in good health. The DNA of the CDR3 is TGTGCCAGCAGCCGAATAAAGGGGACGGTGAACACTGAAGCTTTCTTT. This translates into CASSRIKGTVNTEAFF.